This TCR beta chain stems from a study of T cells in women clearing cervical HPV infection. For the study at large: Case blood was drawn a median approximately 150 days after lesion detection. HLA type stays a possible confounder, typing being limited. Whole-study findings and limits: Richness differences could reflect unmeasured T-cell content per sample. TRBV6-7 abundance was lower in cases than controls (0.11% versus 0.16%).

Germline CDR1 is SGHRS and CDR2 is YFSETQ. The J segment lost 4 bases and the V segment lost 3 bases, leaving 3 bases of the junction unmatched. This CDR3 region has 14 residues. Using immunoSEQ multiplex PCR, the repertoire was profiled, and TCRdb retains in-frame clones only, with some absent. The sample has about 26,000 clones; the top ten hold around 3.5%. To note about this clone: Its antigen is not identified. The read terminates 3 residues ahead of where the CDR3 ends, so the germline J gene completes it.

The clonotype originates from a woman between 18 and 70 years old with a cervical HPV16 infection that either progressed to CIN3+ or cleared (not recorded which). This chain uses TRBV5-1 with TRBJ2-7, with TRBD1 matching over 11 bases. The sequencing sample was made of blood buffy coat. Incomplete CDR3 DNA: TGCGCCAGCAGCTACGGGACAGGGGGGTACGAG. Its protein is CASSYGTGGYE. The whole CDR3 protein reads CASSYGTGGYEQYF.